What follows are 9 T cell receptor beta chains derived from one specimen sequenced in a study of cytomegalovirus exposure and HLA in healthy donors. Sequenced by immunoSEQ multiplex PCR; TCRdb stores in-frame clones only, minus some. Here the sample spans approximately 220,000 clones, roughly 89% being singletons. Sequenced sample: PBMCs. These receptors were taken from a man aged 18-30 years in good health and CMV-seronegative.

V is TRBV4-3 and J is TRBJ1-4; TRBD1 aligns across 7 bases. V lost 5 bases to trimming and J lost 4 bases; unmatched junction nucleotides: 4. Looked up from germline, CDR1 is LGHNA and CDR2 is YSLEER. The CDR3 is made up of 14 amino acids. CDR3 region: CASSKTGFNEKLFF. In DNA, the CDR3 is TGCGCCAGCAGCAAGACAGGGTTTAATGAAAAACTGTTTTTT.

This rearrangement joins TRBV4-1 to TRBJ1-2; 7 nucleotides align to TRBD1. The ends lost 1 base at V and 3 bases at J; junction bases unmatched: 14. Germline V gene data show CDR1 as MGHRA and CDR2 as YSYEKL. CDR3 size: 18 residues. The CDR3 region is CASSQAPRPRGGDYGYTF. The CDR3 bases are TGCGCCAGCAGCCAAGCCCCTCGCCCGCGAGGGGGCGACTATGGCTACACCTTC.

This chain links TRBV5-1 with TRBJ1-1; tentatively, D is TRBD1 (6 bases). Deletions cut 4 bases from V and 2 bases from J, with 12 bases between. This CDR3 has 14 residues. From germline, CDR1 is SGHRS and CDR2 YFSETQ. The CDR3 sequence is CASSKGDTNTEAFF. The DNA of the CDR3 is TGCGCCAGCAGCAAGGGGGACACCAACACTGAAGCTTTCTTT.

This sequence joins TRBV19 and TRBJ2-7; 7 bases are a match to TRBD1. CDR1 and CDR2 from the germline V gene are LNHDA and SQIVND (reference sequence). Trimming took 10 bases from V and 0 from J; bases not matched to a gene: 6. The CDR3 loop spans 13 amino acids. The CDR3 DNA is TGTGCCACCCCACAGGGGCCCTCCTACGAGCAGTACTTC. This sequence encodes CATPQGPSYEQYF.

The rearrangement joins TRBV2 to TRBJ2-5, with D possibly matching TRBD2 (5 bases). There are 13 residues in the CDR3. Trimming cost V 5 bases and J 4 bases, with 11 bases left between them. Germline lookup yields CDR1 SNHLY and CDR2 FYNNEI. CDR3 nucleotides: TGTGCCAGCAGTCGGCCGGGGAGAGAGACCCAGTACTTC. Translated: CASSRPGRETQYF.

The chain carries TRBV7-2 and TRBJ2-7; D is possibly TRBD1 (6 bases). Germline V gene lookup returns CDR1 SGHTA and CDR2 FQGNSA. The CDR3 has 14 residues. V shed 5 bases and J shed 1 base, with 12 bases lying between them. Here the CDR3 reads CASSTVTGSYEQYF. In DNA, the CDR3 is TGTGCCAGCAGCACCGTGACAGGATCCTACGAGCAGTACTTC.

In its sample, this clone was seen once. The chain carries TRBV27 and TRBJ1-1; TRBD1 aligns across 7 bases. The CDR3 is 15 residues long. Germline V gives CDR1 MNHEY, CDR2 SMNVEV (reference sequence). Trimming at V came to 6 bases and at J to 1 base, leaving 8 bases not matched to a gene. This CDR3 reads CASSPTGYGNTEAFF. For the CDR3, the DNA is TGTGCCAGCAGCCCGACAGGGTATGGGAACACTGAAGCTTTCTTT.

A note on this clone: A junction end diverges from the germline sequence, so it may reflect a read error. The genes are TRBV5-1 and TRBJ2-3, with no clear D. The CDR3 is made up of 12 amino acids. CDR1 and CDR2 (germline): SGHRS, YFSETQ. CDR3 amino acids: CASSGSIDTRYF. As DNA, the CDR3 is TGCGCCAGCAGCGGTAGCATCGATACGCGGTATTTT.

This chain connects TRBV27 to TRBJ2-7, with a possible D match to TRBD2 (5 bases). This CDR3 is built from 13 residues. V was pared by 3 bases and J by 5 bases, with 11 bases between. Per the germline V gene, CDR1 is MNHEY and CDR2 is SMNVEV (reference sequence). The CDR3 DNA is TGTGCCAGCAGTTTTCTTCTAGCCCACGAGCAGTACTTC. Residues: CASSFLLAHEQYF.